The next 22 T cell receptor beta chains were all read from a single sample in a study of neurological immune-mediated disorders. From the 5' RACE reads, TCRdb called clonotypes with MiXCR, one entry per CDR3 protein. This table has tens of thousands of distinct CDR3 sequences, 6% to 7% appearing once. The source material was CD4+ T cells from blood. These receptors all stem from a woman aged 40-49 years in good health.

This clonotype was picked up many times. V gene TRBV12-3 or TRBV12-4 combines with J gene TRBJ1-4; no clear D gene. V lost 4 bases to trimming and J lost 8 bases, with 5 bases between them. This CDR3 contains 11 residues. The CDR3 protein is CASSSAEKLFF. CDR3 nucleotide sequence: TGTGCCAGCAGTTCTGCCGAAAAACTGTTTTTT.

This clonotype appeared many times. The chain combines TRBV20-1 with TRBJ2-5, with D uncertain. The V gene lost 6 bases and the J gene lost 5 bases, with 10 bases spanning the gap. Germline CDR1 and CDR2: DFQATT and SNEGSKA (reference sequence). The CDR3 is made up of 11 amino acids. The CDR3 nucleotides read TGCAGTGCGAAAATGTGGGAGACCCAGTACTTC. Encoded protein: CSAKMWETQYF.

In this sample, this clonotype turned up many times. The chain joins TRBV29-1 to TRBJ2-2, with D uncertain. Germline V gene data show CDR1 as SQVTM and CDR2 as ANQGSEA. The CDR3 contains 12 residues. The CDR3 coding sequence is TGCACTGTACAAAGGGACACCGGGGAGCTGTTTTTT. Translating it yields CTVQRDTGELFF.

This clonotype was detected ten times or more. The chain couples TRBV5-1 to TRBJ2-7; 7 nucleotides agree with TRBD2. Trimming at V came to 0 bases and at J to 9 bases, leaving 3 bases not matched to a gene. Germline-derived CDR1 and CDR2 are SGHRS and YFSETQ. The CDR3 totals 12 residues. CDR3 protein: CASSLEPGGQYF. As DNA, the CDR3 is TGCGCCAGCAGCTTGGAACCGGGGGGGCAGTACTTC. Filled out from reference TRBV5-1 and TRBJ2-7, the complete variable domain reads KAGVTQTPRYLIKTRGQQVTLSCSPISGHRSVSWYQQTPGQGLQFLFEYFSETQRNKGNFPGRFSGRQFSNSRSEMNVSTLELGDSALYLCASSLEPGGQYFGPGTRLTVT.

This clonotype was counted many times. The chain is built from TRBV5-1 and TRBJ2-5; a weak D match, TRBD2 (6 bases). The CDR3 length is 16 residues. V was clipped by 3 bases and J by 4 bases, with 19 bases between them. Germline loops: CDR1 SGHRS, CDR2 YFSETQ. The CDR3 loop reads CASSSSGTRVGETQYF. DNA for the CDR3: TGCGCCAGCAGCTCTTCCGGGACTCGGGTAGGAGAGACCCAGTACTTC. The whole variable domain, filled in from reference TRBV5-1 and TRBJ2-5, reads KAGVTQTPRYLIKTRGQQVTLSCSPISGHRSVSWYQQTPGQGLQFLFEYFSETQRNKGNFPGRFSGRQFSNSRSEMNVSTLELGDSALYLCASSSSGTRVGETQYFGPGTRLLVL.

This clonotype was recorded at least ten times. The J gene is TRBJ2-5, the V gene TRBV5-5, with unresolved D. This CDR3 has 15 residues. The ends were cut back, 0 bases at V and 2 bases at J, with 11 bases in the middle. Per germline, CDR1 SGHKS and CDR2 YYEKEE (reference sequence). CDR3: CASSLDGAKQETQYF. The CDR3 region has the DNA TGTGCCAGCAGCTTGGATGGCGCAAAGCAAGAGACCCAGTACTTC.

This clonotype occurred many times. This chain connects TRBV20-1 to TRBJ1-2; 10 bases are shared with TRBD1. The CDR3 spans 14 residues. CDR1 is DFQATT, CDR2 SNEGSKA, per germline (reference sequence). J gave up 9 bases and V 3 bases, and 10 bases lay outside the gene matches. Here the CDR3 reads CSASIRDRGISYTF. CDR3 sequence (DNA): TGCAGTGCTAGTATTCGGGACAGGGGCATCAGCTACACCTTC.

Many counts were recorded for this clonotype. The chain uses TRBV3-1 and TRBJ1-2; D call uncertain. Trimming removed 4 bases from V and 8 bases from J, with 14 bases in between. Germline CDR1 reads LGHDT; CDR2 reads YNNKEL (reference sequence). The CDR3 consists of 13 residues. CDR3 nucleotide sequence: TGTGCCAGCAGCCCCTCCACTGCGGGGGGCTACACCTTC. As protein: CASSPSTAGGYTF.

This clonotype was seen at least ten times. The genes are TRBV29-1 and TRBJ2-1; no clear D gene. Germline assignment: CDR1 SQVTM and CDR2 ANQGSEA. V gave up 4 bases and J gave up 4 bases, with 20 bases separating them. The CDR3 contains 16 residues. This CDR3 is CSVVFRRVSIYNEQFF. CDR3 bases: TGCAGCGTTGTGTTTAGGCGCGTCTCTATTTACAATGAGCAGTTCTTC.

This clonotype was found many times. This chain joins TRBV15 and TRBJ2-1; D is perhaps TRBD1 or TRBD2 (6 bases each). The CDR3 runs to 18 residues. Trimming pared 0 bases from V and 3 bases from J, leaving 18 bases between. CDR1 is LNHNV and CDR2 is YYDKDF in the germline V gene (reference sequence). CDR3 DNA sequence: TGTGCCACCAGCAGAGATCTCGGGGGTGGGGGGCGCTACAATGAGCAGTTCTTC. This encodes CATSRDLGGGGRYNEQFF.

This clonotype was detected ten times or more. Being one base from a much bigger clone, this may be a read error. As the CDR3 is not closed by the conserved phenylalanine or tryptophan, this likely results from a read error. V gene TRBV7-6 combines with J gene TRBJ2-7, with a weak D call TRBD2 (5 bases). The ends were cut back, 2 bases at V and 7 bases at J, with 12 bases in the middle. Germline V CDR1 and CDR2: SGHVS, FNYEAQ. This CDR3 region has 13 residues. In DNA, the CDR3 is TGTGCCAGCAGCTTAAATGCGGCGGGTGAGCAGTACCTC. Protein sequence: CASSLNAAGEQYL.

This clonotype was counted at least ten times. The chain uses TRBV3-1 and TRBJ1-1; D might be TRBD1 (6 bases). Looked up from germline, CDR1 is LGHDT and CDR2 is YNNKEL (reference sequence). This CDR3 is built from 13 residues. V lost 4 bases, J lost 4 bases, and 10 bases lay in between. The CDR3 DNA follows: TGTGCCAGCAGCCCAGAGGGGGGCACTGAAGCTTTCTTT. It encodes CASSPEGGTEAFF.

As for this clonotype: The CDR3 does not end in the conserved phenylalanine or tryptophan, so this is likely a read error. V gene TRBV29-1 combines with J gene TRBJ1-2, with no clear D. The CDR3 covers 14 residues. The germline V gene encodes CDR1 SQVTM and CDR2 ANQGSEA. Trimming took off 0 bases at V and 8 bases at J, with 16 bases between the two ends. DNA for the CDR3: TGCAGCGTTGAAGATCTTCCGGTGGGTGGGGGCTACACCTTA. Translation: CSVEDLPVGGGYTL.

This clonotype was found many times. The V and J genes are TRBV7-2 and TRBJ2-1, with D maybe TRBD1 (6 bases). Deletions cut 5 bases from V and 1 base from J, with 18 bases between. The CDR3 covers 17 residues. Germline CDR1 SGHTA, CDR2 FQGNSA. The CDR3 here is CASSIPKTGRSYNEQFF. The DNA of the CDR3 is TGTGCCAGCAGCATACCCAAAACAGGGCGTTCCTACAATGAGCAGTTCTTC.

Ten or more counts support this clonotype. The rearrangement joins TRBV20-1 to TRBJ2-1; no clear D. This CDR3 comprises 13 residues. Trimming removed 4 bases from V and 4 bases from J, with 11 bases in between. CDR1 and CDR2 from the germline V gene are DFQATT and SNEGSKA (reference sequence). CDR3: CSAKERPYNEQFF. In DNA form, the CDR3 reads TGCAGTGCTAAAGAGCGCCCTTACAATGAGCAGTTCTTC.

Many counts were recorded for this clonotype. The chain employs TRBV4-3 and TRBJ2-1; 10 nucleotides match TRBD2. Germline V gives CDR1 LGHNA, CDR2 YSLEER. V gave up 3 bases and J gave up 6 bases; unmatched junction bases: 14. The CDR3 length is 18 residues. The CDR3 region is CASSQGGSGLADLNEQFF. Here the CDR3 DNA reads TGCGCCAGCAGCCAGGGAGGCTCCGGACTAGCGGATCTCAATGAGCAGTTCTTC.

This clonotype has ten or more counts. V gene TRBV11-3 combines with J gene TRBJ2-5; the match to TRBD2 covers 12 bases. Germline values: CDR1 SGHNT, CDR2 YENEEA. V dropped 5 bases and J dropped 4; count of bases not matched to a gene: 8. The CDR3 is 16 amino acids. The CDR3 nucleotides are TGTGCCAGCAGCCCGGGACTAGCGGGTGCCCCAGAGACCCAGTACTTC. Translation gives CASSPGLAGAPETQYF.

This clonotype was recorded at least ten times. The CDR3 region is CASSSRTRGVYEQYF. The CDR3 DNA sequence: TGTGCCAGCAGTTCGCGAACCCGAGGGGTCTACGAGCAGTACTTC. The chain carries TRBV27 and TRBJ2-7, with D possibly called TRBD1 or TRBD2 (5 bases each). Trimming took off 4 bases at V and 3 bases at J, with 16 bases between the two ends. CDR1 and CDR2 from the germline V gene are MNHEY and SMNVEV (reference sequence). CDR3 length equals 15 residues.

The table lists this clonotype with many counts. The chain has TRBV24-1 and TRBJ2-7; D is possibly TRBD2 (6 bases). CDR1 is KGHDR, CDR2 SFDVKD, per germline. This CDR3 has 16 amino acids. V was shortened by 5 bases and J by 3 bases, with 19 bases between the two germline ends. CDR3: CATSGNNGGELYEQYF. CDR3 DNA: TGTGCCACCAGTGGTAATAACGGAGGGGAGCTCTACGAGCAGTACTTC.

This clonotype was counted ten times or more. This chain joins TRBV5-5 and TRBJ1-2; D call uncertain. With 2 bases removed from V and 2 bases from J, the gap between germline ends came to 10 bases. This CDR3 has 14 residues. Germline lookup yields CDR1 SGHKS and CDR2 YYEKEE (reference sequence). The CDR3 region is CASSFSGGNYGYTF. CDR3 in DNA: TGTGCCAGCAGCTTTTCGGGAGGGAACTATGGCTACACCTTC.

This clonotype was detected many times. This chain joins TRBV7-8 and TRBJ2-5; D is uncertain. Between the trimmed V and J ends, which lost 5 bases and 2 bases, there was a span of 9 bases. Germline V gives CDR1 SGHVS, CDR2 FQNEAQ. This CDR3 has 13 residues. This chain's CDR3 is CASSLPAQETQYF. As DNA, the CDR3 is TGTGCCAGCAGCCTCCCGGCACAAGAGACCCAGTACTTC.

This clonotype has ten or more counts. This chain uses TRBV5-6 with TRBJ2-2; no definite D call. V was clipped by 4 bases and J by 6 bases, with 16 bases between them. CDR3 length equals 15 residues. Germline CDR1 and CDR2: SGHDT and YYEEEE. The CDR3 protein is CASSADNGQAGELFF. The DNA of the CDR3 is TGTGCCAGCAGCGCCGACAACGGTCAAGCCGGGGAGCTGTTTTTT.